These 9 T cell receptor beta chains share one sample of origin, sequenced in a study of post-analysis software for immune sequencing data. Overall study findings and caveats: Several TRBV segments, TRBV5-6, TRBV5-1 and TRBV20-1 among them, were found more frequent in patients than controls.

Prepared TCR beta cDNA libraries contained unique molecular identifiers. TCRdb recomputed calls from the PCR reads with MiXCR, one row per CDR3 protein. The sample has hundreds of thousands of distinct CDR3 sequences, approximately 59% seen once; the top ten hold over 9%. Their cognate antigens are unknown. Sample: blood. These receptors all come from a girl aged 2 to 10 with multiple sclerosis.

This clonotype was counted only a few times. The chain combines TRBV19 with TRBJ2-1; possibly TRBD2 for D (5 bases). CDR3 size: 14 residues. Germline V CDR1 and CDR2: LNHDA, SQIVND (reference sequence). V was shortened by 6 bases and J by 2 bases, with 11 bases between the two germline ends. CDR3: CASRDGLAYNEQFF. The CDR3 bases are TGTGCCAGTAGGGACGGACTCGCCTACAATGAGCAGTTCTTC.

This clonotype appeared a few times. The chain carries TRBV29-1 and TRBJ2-5, with 11 nucleotides matching TRBD1. This CDR3 spans 13 amino acids. The V and J ends lost 7 bases and 7 bases, in that order; junction bases with no gene match: 8. Germline CDR1 reads SQVTM; CDR2 reads ANQGSEA. DNA for the CDR3: TGCAGCGGCGGGACAGGGGGTTTAGGGACCCAGTACTTC. Amino acids: CSGGTGGLGTQYF.

V gene TRBV29-1 combines with J gene TRBJ2-7, with 10 bases lining up with TRBD2. V lost 6 bases and J lost 0; bases outside the gene matches: 5. Germline values: CDR1 SQVTM, CDR2 ANQGSEA. The CDR3 loop spans 14 amino acids. In DNA form, the CDR3 reads TGCAGCGTCGCAGGACTAGCGGTCTCCTACGAGCAGTACTTC. Its protein product is CSVAGLAVSYEQYF.

The chain is built from TRBV29-1 and TRBJ2-5; maybe TRBD1 (6 bases). The J call is uncertain, as TRBJ2-7 better fits the DNA end. The CDR3 has 12 residues. Germline CDR1 is SQVTM and CDR2 is ANQGSEA. CDR3 residues: CSVEYRDDEQYF. The CDR3, as DNA: TGCAGCGTTGAATACAGGGATGACGAGCAGTACTTC.

The genes are TRBV4-1 and TRBJ2-1; perhaps TRBD1 as D (6 bases). Trimming stripped 0 bases from V and 5 bases from J, with 14 bases between. The length of the CDR3 is 16 residues. The germline V gene has CDR1 MGHRA and CDR2 YSYEKL. The CDR3 DNA is TGCGCCAGCAGCCAAGACCCAGGGGCAGCGGACAATGAGCAGTTCTTC. Its protein is CASSQDPGAADNEQFF.

This clonotype was detected a few times. The chain employs TRBV7-9 and TRBJ1-2; D remains unclear. This CDR3 has 14 residues. The germline V and J ends were trimmed by 4 bases and 5 bases, with 14 bases remaining between them. CDR1 is SEHNR, CDR2 FQNEAQ, per germline (reference sequence). This chain's CDR3 is CASSSLGSTYGYTF. In DNA, the CDR3 is TGTGCCAGCAGCTCCCTCGGCAGCACTTATGGCTACACCTTC.

The gene calls are TRBV20-1 and TRBJ2-3; TRBD1 matches 10 bases. The CDR3 totals 15 residues. Unmatched junction bases numbered 5, after V lost 1 base and J lost 4 bases. Germline-derived CDR1 and CDR2 are DFQATT and SNEGSKA (reference sequence). CDR3 in DNA: TGCAGTGCTAGAGGGGGGACAGGGGAAGCAGATACGCAGTATTTT. This encodes CSARGGTGEADTQYF.

This clonotype has only one observation. The chain joins TRBV29-1 to TRBJ2-5; the D gene is possibly TRBD1 (6 bases). Trimming stripped 2 bases from V and 11 bases from J, with 18 bases between. From germline, CDR1 is SQVTM and CDR2 ANQGSEA. CDR3 length equals 13 residues. DNA for the CDR3: TGCAGCGTTGAACGGTTGGGACACAATGAGCAGTACTTC. Translated, it gives CSVERLGHNEQYF.

In this sample, this clonotype turned up a few times. The rearrangement uses TRBV7-3 and TRBJ2-1; D is unclear. The CDR3 runs to 13 residues. The V end lost 5 bases, the J end lost 7 bases, and 12 bases lay between the germline ends. Germline assignment: CDR1 SGHTA and CDR2 FQGTGA. CDR3 protein: CASSPGRFNEQFF. The CDR3 nucleotides are TGTGCCAGCAGCCCTGGCAGGTTTAATGAGCAGTTCTTC.